A single sample is the source of the 26 T cell receptor beta chains below, sequenced in a study of regulatory T cells in long-lasting Graves disease. Time point in this sample: newly diagnosed GD, antithyroid drugs for less than 3 months. RNA isolated from PBMCs was used to make the TCR library. Arm-PCR of CDR3 regions with iRepertoire HTBI primers generated TCR beta libraries. TCRdb redid the calling of the multiplex PCR reads with MiXCR, one entry per CDR3 protein. Of 560,000 or so distinct CDR3 sequences in the sample, 15% to 20% were seen once. The same sample was also used in a study of T cells in Graves' hyperthyroidism and ophthalmopathy.

The sample here was peripheral blood mononuclear cells (PBMCs), taken at new diagnosis, from a patient treated with antithyroid drugs. The receptor source for this set is a young man with Graves disease.

A note on this clonotype: Being one base from a much bigger clone, this may be a read error. The rearrangement uses TRBV30 and TRBJ2-1; the D call may be TRBD1 or TRBD2 (6 bases each). The CDR3 covers 13 residues. Germline-derived CDR1 and CDR2 are GTSNPN and SVGIG (reference sequence). The CDR3 nucleotides are TGTGCCTGGGGTGTAGGGGGGAGGTTCCCCCAGTTCTTC. Translated: CAWGVGGRFPQFF.

Notes on this clonotype: This clone may be a read error of a much larger clone one base away. The V and J genes are TRBV20-1 and TRBJ2-3; 8 bases are a match to TRBD1. The junction had 10 bases not matched to a gene; V was cut back by 6 bases and J by 5 bases. The germline V gene has CDR1 DFQATT and CDR2 SNEGSKA (reference sequence). The CDR3 runs to 14 residues. CDR3: CSAPTGAQGDTQYF. The DNA of the CDR3 is TGCAGTGCCCCGACAGGGGCGCAGGGAGATACGCAGTATTTT.

As DNA, the CDR3 is TGTGCCAGCAGTGTCCGGGACCCACCCACTGAAGCTTTCTTT. Translating it yields CASSVRDPPTEAFF. The rearrangement joins TRBV12-3 or TRBV12-4 to TRBJ1-1, with TRBD1 as a possible D gene (5 bases). This CDR3 has 14 amino acids. V lost 5 bases and J 4 bases, leaving 14 bases between the germline ends.

This clonotype was counted at least ten times. The chain employs TRBV12-3 or TRBV12-4 and TRBJ1-2; the match to TRBD1 covers 9 bases. The CDR3 runs to 17 residues. Germline trimming cut 3 bases from V and 4 bases from J; bases unmatched to any gene: 12. CDR3 residues: CASSFGIGDRAIYGYTF. The DNA for the CDR3 is TGTGCCAGCAGTTTCGGAATAGGGGACAGGGCTATCTATGGCTACACCTTC.

V and J are TRBV20-1 and TRBJ1-5; D not certain. The V and J ends lost 4 bases and 2 bases respectively, with 9 bases between them. The CDR3 contains 13 residues. Germline V CDR1 and CDR2: DFQATT, SNEGSKA (reference sequence). The CDR3 sequence: CSAKGPGNQPQHF. The CDR3 DNA follows: TGCAGTGCTAAAGGACCGGGCAATCAGCCCCAGCATTTT.

This clonotype was seen only a few times. The DNA of the CDR3 is TGCGCCAGCAGCTTGAGGCCAGGGGGTTCGGAGACCCAGTACTTC. Translating gives CASSLRPGGSETQYF. This chain links TRBV5-1 with TRBJ2-5, with 7 bases fitting TRBD1. Trimming took 1 base from V and 5 from J; bases not matched to a gene: 8. The CDR3 has 15 amino acids. The germline CDR1 and CDR2 sequences are SGHRS and YFSETQ.

This clonotype has a count of ten or more. This chain connects TRBV2 to TRBJ1-1; 7 bases are shared with TRBD1. Trimming took 6 bases from V and 6 from J; bases not matched to a gene: 13. The CDR3 is 15 residues long. The V gene's germline CDR1 is SNHLY and CDR2 FYNNEI. This CDR3 reads CASRRDRDPWAEAFF. Here the CDR3 DNA reads TGTGCCAGCAGGAGAGACAGGGACCCTTGGGCTGAAGCTTTCTTT.

This sequence joins TRBV2 and TRBJ2-7, with D perhaps matching TRBD2 (6 bases). CDR1 and CDR2 (germline): SNHLY, FYNNEI. The CDR3 consists of 14 residues. Deletions cut 8 bases from V and 1 base from J, with 15 bases between. CDR3 nucleotides: TGTGCCAGCTCGTGGAGGGACCGATCCTACGAGCAGTACTTC. Protein: CASSWRDRSYEQYF.

This clonotype was seen repeatedly, ten times or more. V usage is TRBV5-1 and J usage is TRBJ1-1, with a weak D call TRBD1 (6 bases). CDR3 length: 14 amino acids. The germline V gene encodes CDR1 SGHRS and CDR2 YFSETQ. V lost 2 bases to trimming and J lost 2 bases, with 10 bases between them. This CDR3 reads CASSFDRPNTEAFF. The DNA of the CDR3 is TGCGCCAGCAGCTTCGACAGGCCAAACACTGAAGCTTTCTTT.

This clonotype is a singleton in its sample. The chain couples TRBV4-2 to TRBJ1-2; TRBD1 matches at 7 bases. The CDR3 is 15 residues long. The germline V gene encodes CDR1 LGHNA and CDR2 YNFKEQ. The junction had 8 bases not matched to a gene; V was cut back by 0 bases and J by 7 bases. The CDR3 sequence: CASSQEGGQSVGYTF. DNA for the CDR3: TGTGCCAGCAGCCAAGAAGGGGGACAGTCGGTTGGCTACACCTTC.

The chain uses TRBV3-1 and TRBJ2-5; 14 bases line up with TRBD2. Trimming cost V 2 bases and J 5 bases; bases outside gene matches: 4. The CDR3 covers 16 residues. Germline CDR1 LGHDT, CDR2 YNNKEL (reference sequence). The CDR3 region has the DNA TGTGCCAGCAGCCAAAGGGGGACTAGCGGGAGTGAGACCCAGTACTTC. Its protein product is CASSQRGTSGSETQYF.

This clonotype appeared many times. This chain connects TRBV2 to TRBJ1-1, with D possibly matching TRBD1 (6 bases). Germline V CDR1 and CDR2: SNHLY, FYNNEI. The CDR3 runs 13 residues. Trimming stripped 8 bases from V and 10 bases from J, with 20 bases between. The CDR3 nucleotides read TGTGCCAGCCTTTCCCAGGGTCGAGGGGGAGCTTTCTTT. Its translation: CASLSQGRGGAFF.

The rearrangement joins TRBV7-3 to TRBJ2-3, with 8 bases identical to TRBD2. The CDR3 loop spans 18 amino acids. V was clipped by 5 bases and J by 0 bases; unmatched bases: 13. Germline CDR1 reads SGHTA; CDR2 reads FQGTGA. The CDR3 spells CASSPGFSGSGSTDTQYF. DNA of the CDR3: TGTGCCAGCAGCCCCGGGTTCAGCGGGAGTGGGAGCACAGATACGCAGTATTTT.

V and J are TRBV3-1 and TRBJ1-4, with D uncertain. V was cut by 4 bases and J by 7 bases, with 13 bases left in between. CDR1 and CDR2 from the germline V gene are LGHDT and YNNKEL (reference sequence). The CDR3 is 14 amino acids. DNA for the CDR3: TGTGCCAGCAGCCGCTCTGAAACGAGTGAAAAACTGTTTTTT. The encoded protein is CASSRSETSEKLFF.

The sample holds a few counts of this clonotype. This rearrangement joins TRBV7-9 to TRBJ2-2; TRBD1 might be the D (6 bases). Germline CDR1 reads SEHNR; CDR2 reads FQNEAQ (reference sequence). CDR3 length equals 13 residues. Deletions cut 5 bases from V and 8 bases from J, with 12 bases between. CDR3 protein: CASSPWDMGELFF. In nucleotides, the CDR3 is TGTGCCAGCAGCCCCTGGGACATGGGGGAGCTGTTTTTT. The full variable domain, with the rest looked up from reference TRBV7-9 and TRBJ2-2, is DTGVSQNPRHKITKRGQNVTFRCDPISEHNRLYWYRQTLGQGPEFLTYFQNEAQLEKSRLLSDRFSAERPKGSFSTLEIQRTEQGDSAMYLCASSPWDMGELFFGEGSRLTVL.

This clonotype has a count of ten or more. The chain joins TRBV20-1 to TRBJ1-2; 9 positions agree with TRBD1. V shed 5 bases, J shed 2 bases, and the junction held 0 bases outside the gene matches. The CDR3 contains 12 residues. CDR1 is DFQATT and CDR2 is SNEGSKA in the germline V gene (reference sequence). The CDR3 DNA reads TGCAGTGCTGGACAGGGGAACTATGGCTACACCTTC. This translates into CSAGQGNYGYTF.

This clonotype came up many times. This chain connects TRBV18 to TRBJ2-3; D remains ambiguous. V was shortened by 0 bases and J by 4 bases, with 5 bases between the two germline ends. The germline V gene encodes CDR1 KGHSH and CDR2 LQKENI. This CDR3 is built from 13 residues. Here the CDR3 DNA reads TGTGCCAGCTCACCACCGTCCGCAGATACGCAGTATTTT. Residues: CASSPPSADTQYF.

This clonotype came up a few times. This chain uses TRBV10-1 with TRBJ2-1; TRBD2 matches at 8 bases. Looked up from germline, CDR1 is WNHNN and CDR2 is SYGVQD (reference sequence). The CDR3 is 15 residues long. Trimming removed 11 bases from V and 3 bases from J; junction bases left unmatched: 12. The CDR3 is CACLLAVRFYNEQFF. CDR3 nucleotides: TGCGCCTGCTTACTAGCGGTCCGTTTCTACAATGAGCAGTTCTTC.

This clonotype was seen ten or more times. The chain couples TRBV28 to TRBJ2-5; D is tentatively TRBD1 or TRBD2 (7 bases each). V was cut by 5 bases and J by 5 bases, with 21 bases left in between. The germline V gene encodes CDR1 MDHEN and CDR2 SYDVKM. The CDR3 has 16 amino acids. CDR3 sequence: CASSPRGRGQFETQYF. CDR3 sequence (DNA): TGTGCCAGCAGTCCCCGGGGGAGGGGGCAGTTTGAGACCCAGTACTTC. The full variable domain, rest sourced from reference TRBV28 and TRBJ2-5, is DVKVTQSSRYLVKRTGEKVFLECVQDMDHENMFWYRQDPGLGLRLIYFSYDVKMKEKGDIPEGYSVSREKKERFSLILESASTNQTSMYLCASSPRGRGQFETQYFGPGTRLLVL.

This clonotype showed up many times. The chain has TRBV10-3 and TRBJ2-1; 7 bases agree with TRBD1. Germline lookup yields CDR1 ENHRY and CDR2 SYGVKD. The CDR3 covers 15 residues. J gave up 0 bases and V 8 bases, and 7 bases lay outside the gene matches. The CDR3 here is CAISGGGSSYNEQFF. The CDR3 region has the DNA TGTGCCATCTCAGGGGGTGGTAGCTCCTACAATGAGCAGTTCTTC.

Concerning this clonotype itself: This may be a read error: a much more frequent sequence differs by one nucleotide. CDR3: CASSFSGQGRRNEQFF. As DNA, the CDR3 is TGTGCCAGCAGCTTCTCGGGACAGGGCCGGAGGAATGAGCAGTTCTTC. The V call is TRBV11-3, the J call TRBJ2-1, with 9 nucleotides matching TRBD1. The germline V gene encodes CDR1 SGHNT and CDR2 YENEEA. The V and J ends lost 3 bases and 7 bases, in that order; junction bases with no gene match: 10. The CDR3 extends over 16 amino acids. The full variable domain, completed using reference TRBV11-3 and TRBJ2-1, is EAGVVQSPRYKIIEKKQPVAFWCNPISGHNTLYWYLQNLGQGPELLIRYENEEAVDDSQLPKDRFSAERLKGVDSTLKIQPAELGDSAVYLCASSFSGQGRRNEQFFGPGTRLTVL.

The chain uses TRBV20-1 and TRBJ1-5, with TRBD1 as a possible D gene (5 bases). CDR1 and CDR2 from the germline V gene are DFQATT and SNEGSKA (reference sequence). The CDR3 contains 15 residues. The V end lost 0 bases, the J end lost 1 base, and 10 bases lay between the germline ends. The CDR3 nucleotides are TGCAGTGCTAGAGATCGGGCAGGGAGCAATCAGCCCCAGCATTTT. Protein sequence: CSARDRAGSNQPQHF.

DNA of the CDR3: TGCGCCAGCAGCCTGACCAGGGGGGACACAGATACGCAGTATTTT. Its translation: CASSLTRGDTDTQYF. The rearrangement joins TRBV5-1 to TRBJ2-3, with D possibly matching TRBD1 (7 bases). The CDR3 loop spans 15 amino acids. From germline, CDR1 is SGHRS and CDR2 YFSETQ. Trimming took 4 bases from V and 2 from J, leaving 14 bases between them.

This clonotype has ten or more counts. The chain recombines TRBV6-2 or TRBV6-3 with TRBJ2-1, with 8 bases that match TRBD2. The V segment lost 6 bases and the J segment 0 bases; nucleotides outside the gene matches: 19. Looked up from germline, CDR1 is MNHEY and CDR2 is SVGEGT. The CDR3 runs 20 residues. The DNA of the CDR3 is TGTGCCAGCAGCCCCGTGGGTGGTAGCGGGATAGGGCGCTCCTACAATGAGCAGTTCTTC. Amino acid sequence: CASSPVGGSGIGRSYNEQFF.

The sample holds many counts of this clonotype. The V call is TRBV30, the J call TRBJ1-2; D is undetermined. Germline CDR1 is GTSNPN and CDR2 is SVGIG (reference sequence). V was pared by 3 bases and J by 4 bases, with 6 bases between. The CDR3 consists of 11 residues. The CDR3 spells CAWSKSYGYTF. Here the CDR3 DNA reads TGTGCCTGGAGCAAGAGCTATGGCTACACCTTC.

The chain links TRBV4-1 to TRBJ1-2; D remains unclear. The germline V gene encodes CDR1 MGHRA and CDR2 YSYEKL. V lost 1 base to trimming and J lost 3 bases, with 12 bases between them. The CDR3 consists of 15 residues. CDR3 DNA: TGCGCCAGCAGCCAAGTCCGCGGGCCCCACTATGGCTACACCTTC. This gives the protein CASSQVRGPHYGYTF.